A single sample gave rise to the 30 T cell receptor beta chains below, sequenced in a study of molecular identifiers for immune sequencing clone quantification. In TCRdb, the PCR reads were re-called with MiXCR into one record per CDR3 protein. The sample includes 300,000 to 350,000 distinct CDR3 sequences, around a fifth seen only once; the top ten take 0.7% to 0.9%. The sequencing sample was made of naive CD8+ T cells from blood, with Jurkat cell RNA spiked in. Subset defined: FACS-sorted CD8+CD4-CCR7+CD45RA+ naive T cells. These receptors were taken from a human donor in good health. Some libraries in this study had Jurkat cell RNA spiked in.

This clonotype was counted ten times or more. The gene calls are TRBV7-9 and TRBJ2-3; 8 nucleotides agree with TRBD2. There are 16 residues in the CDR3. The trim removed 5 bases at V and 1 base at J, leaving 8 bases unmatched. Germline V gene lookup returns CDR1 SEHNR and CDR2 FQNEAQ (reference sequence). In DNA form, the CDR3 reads TGTGCCAGCAGCCCCAAAGCGGGAGTGGGCACAGATACGCAGTATTTT. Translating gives CASSPKAGVGTDTQYF.

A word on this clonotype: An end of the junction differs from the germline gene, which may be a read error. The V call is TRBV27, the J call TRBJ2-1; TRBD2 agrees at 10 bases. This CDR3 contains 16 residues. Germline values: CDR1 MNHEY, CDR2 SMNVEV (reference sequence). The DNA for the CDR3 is TGTGCCAGCAGTTTATCCGGGACTAGCGCACACAATGAGCGGTTCTTC. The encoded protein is CASSLSGTSAHNERFF.

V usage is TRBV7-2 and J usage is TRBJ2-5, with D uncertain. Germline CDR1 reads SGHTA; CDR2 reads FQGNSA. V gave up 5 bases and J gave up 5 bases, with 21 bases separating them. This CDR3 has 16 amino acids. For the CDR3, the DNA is TGTGCCAGCAGCGATCTCCGCCCGGAGTTAGATGAGACCCAGTACTTC. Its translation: CASSDLRPELDETQYF.

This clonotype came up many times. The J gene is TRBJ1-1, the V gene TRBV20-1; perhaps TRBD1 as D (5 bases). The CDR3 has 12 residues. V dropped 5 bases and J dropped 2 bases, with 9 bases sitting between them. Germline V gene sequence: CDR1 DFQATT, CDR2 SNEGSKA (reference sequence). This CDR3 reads CSAPGINTEAFF. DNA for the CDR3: TGCAGTGCTCCAGGGATAAACACTGAAGCTTTCTTT.

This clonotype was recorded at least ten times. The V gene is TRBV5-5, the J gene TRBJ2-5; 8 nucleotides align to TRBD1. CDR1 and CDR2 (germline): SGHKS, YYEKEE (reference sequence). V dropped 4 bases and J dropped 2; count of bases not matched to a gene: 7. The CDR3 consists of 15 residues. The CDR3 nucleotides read TGTGCCAGCAGCCTTGGACAGGGCTGGCAAGAGACCCAGTACTTC. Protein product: CASSLGQGWQETQYF.

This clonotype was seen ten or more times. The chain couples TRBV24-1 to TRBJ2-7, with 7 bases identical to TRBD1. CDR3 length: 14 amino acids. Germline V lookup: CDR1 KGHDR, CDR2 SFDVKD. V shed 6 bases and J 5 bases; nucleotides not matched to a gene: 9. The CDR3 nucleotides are TGTGCCACCAGTCCTTCAGGGGGTGATGACGAGCAGTACTTC. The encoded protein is CATSPSGGDDEQYF.

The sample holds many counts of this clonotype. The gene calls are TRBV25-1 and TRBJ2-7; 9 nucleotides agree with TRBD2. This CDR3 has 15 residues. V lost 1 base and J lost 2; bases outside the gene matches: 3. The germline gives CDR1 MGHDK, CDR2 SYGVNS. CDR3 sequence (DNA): TGTGCCAGCAGTGAATGGGGCGGGAGGGCCTACGAGCAGTACTTC. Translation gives CASSEWGGRAYEQYF.

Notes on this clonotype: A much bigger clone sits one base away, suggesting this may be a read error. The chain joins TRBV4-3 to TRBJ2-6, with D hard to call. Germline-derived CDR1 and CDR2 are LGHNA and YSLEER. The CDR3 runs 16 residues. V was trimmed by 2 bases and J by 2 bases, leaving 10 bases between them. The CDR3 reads CASSQWARAGANVLTF. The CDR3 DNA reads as TGCGCCAGCAGCCAATGGGCGCGAGCTGGGGCCAACGTCCTGACTTTC.

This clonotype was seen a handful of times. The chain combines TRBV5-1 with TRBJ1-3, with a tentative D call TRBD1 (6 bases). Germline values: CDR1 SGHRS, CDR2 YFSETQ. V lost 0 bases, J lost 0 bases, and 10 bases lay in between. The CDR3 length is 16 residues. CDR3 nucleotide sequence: TGCGCCAGCAGCTTGGAAATGGGGGCCTCTGGAAACACCATATATTTT. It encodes CASSLEMGASGNTIYF.

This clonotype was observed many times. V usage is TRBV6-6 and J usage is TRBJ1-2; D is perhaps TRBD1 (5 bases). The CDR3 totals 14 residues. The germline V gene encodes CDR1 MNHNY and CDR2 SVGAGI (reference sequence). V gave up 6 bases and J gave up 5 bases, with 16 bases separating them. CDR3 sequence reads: CASRSWRGRYGYTF. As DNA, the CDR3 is TGTGCCAGCAGGTCCTGGAGGGGACGATATGGCTACACCTTC.

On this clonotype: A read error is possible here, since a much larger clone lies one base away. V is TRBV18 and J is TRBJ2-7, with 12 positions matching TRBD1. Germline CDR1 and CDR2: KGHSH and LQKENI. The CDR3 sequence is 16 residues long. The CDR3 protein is CASSLIPGQGAYERYF. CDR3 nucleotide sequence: TGTGCCAGCTCACTCATTCCGGGACAGGGGGCCTACGAGCGGTACTTC.

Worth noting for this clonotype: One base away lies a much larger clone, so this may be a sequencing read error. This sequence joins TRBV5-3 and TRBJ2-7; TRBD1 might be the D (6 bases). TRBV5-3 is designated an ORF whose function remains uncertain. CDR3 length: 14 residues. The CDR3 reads CASSLADRPAAQYF. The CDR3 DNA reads TGTGCCAGCAGCTTGGCCGACAGGCCTGCGGCGCAGTACTTC.

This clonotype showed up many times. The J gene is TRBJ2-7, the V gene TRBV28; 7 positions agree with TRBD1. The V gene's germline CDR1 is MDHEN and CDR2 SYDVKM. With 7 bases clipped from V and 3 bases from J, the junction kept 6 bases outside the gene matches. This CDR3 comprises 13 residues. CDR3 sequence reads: CASKGALRYEQYF. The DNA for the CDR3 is TGTGCCAGCAAGGGGGCTCTACGCTACGAGCAGTACTTC.

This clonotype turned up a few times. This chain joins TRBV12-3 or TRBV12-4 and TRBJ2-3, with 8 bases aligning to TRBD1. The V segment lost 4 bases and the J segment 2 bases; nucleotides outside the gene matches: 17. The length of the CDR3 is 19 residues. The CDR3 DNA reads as TGTGCCAGCAGTTCCGCTCACCTTGGTCTGACAGGGGACACAGATACGCAGTATTTT. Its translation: CASSSAHLGLTGDTDTQYF.

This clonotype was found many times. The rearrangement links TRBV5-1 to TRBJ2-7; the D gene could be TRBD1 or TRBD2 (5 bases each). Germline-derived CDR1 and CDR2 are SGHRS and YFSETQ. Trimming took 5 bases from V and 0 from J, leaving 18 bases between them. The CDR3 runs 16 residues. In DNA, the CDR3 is TGCGCCAGCAGATATTGGGCTGGGGGAAGCTCCTACGAGCAGTACTTC. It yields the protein CASRYWAGGSSYEQYF. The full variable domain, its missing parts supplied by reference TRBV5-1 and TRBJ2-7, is KAGVTQTPRYLIKTRGQQVTLSCSPISGHRSVSWYQQTPGQGLQFLFEYFSETQRNKGNFPGRFSGRQFSNSRSEMNVSTLELGDSALYLCASRYWAGGSSYEQYFGPGTRLTVT.

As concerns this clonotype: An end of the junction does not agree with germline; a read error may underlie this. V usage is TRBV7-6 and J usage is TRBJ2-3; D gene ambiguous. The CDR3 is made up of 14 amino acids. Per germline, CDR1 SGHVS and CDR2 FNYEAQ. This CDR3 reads CASSSQTSTDTRYF. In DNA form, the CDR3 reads TGTGCCAGCAGCTCCCAGACAAGCACAGATACGCGGTATTTT.

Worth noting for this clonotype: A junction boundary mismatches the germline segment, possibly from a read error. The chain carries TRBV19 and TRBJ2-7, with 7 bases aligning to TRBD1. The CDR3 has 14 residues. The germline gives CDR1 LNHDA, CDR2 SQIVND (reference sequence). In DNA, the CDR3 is TGTGCCTGTAGTATGGACAGGACCGGTTACGAGCAGTACTTC. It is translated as CACSMDRTGYEQYF.

CDR3 loop: CASSFTWGQGEETQYF. Written as DNA, the CDR3 is TGTGCCAGCAGCTTTACCTGGGGCCAAGGAGAGGAGACCCAGTACTTC. V is TRBV5-4 and J is TRBJ2-5; TRBD1 might be the D (5 bases). Germline V CDR1 and CDR2: SGHNT, YYREEE (reference sequence). The CDR3 is 16 amino acids. V dropped 2 bases and J dropped 5 bases, with 19 bases sitting between them.

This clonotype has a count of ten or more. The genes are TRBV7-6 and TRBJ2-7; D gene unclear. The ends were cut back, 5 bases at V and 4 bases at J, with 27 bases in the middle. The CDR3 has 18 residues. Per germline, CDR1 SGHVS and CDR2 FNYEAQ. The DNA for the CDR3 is TGTGCCAGCAGCCCTTGGACCGGGCCACTTGCGACAAGTTACGAGCAGTACTTC. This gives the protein CASSPWTGPLATSYEQYF.

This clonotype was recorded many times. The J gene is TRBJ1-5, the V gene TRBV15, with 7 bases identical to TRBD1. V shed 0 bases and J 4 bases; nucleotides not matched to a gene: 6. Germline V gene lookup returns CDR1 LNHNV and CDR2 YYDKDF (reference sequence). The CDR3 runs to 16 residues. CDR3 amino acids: CATSRDRDRRNQPQHF. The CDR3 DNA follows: TGTGCCACCAGCAGAGACCGGGACAGAAGAAATCAGCCCCAGCATTTT.

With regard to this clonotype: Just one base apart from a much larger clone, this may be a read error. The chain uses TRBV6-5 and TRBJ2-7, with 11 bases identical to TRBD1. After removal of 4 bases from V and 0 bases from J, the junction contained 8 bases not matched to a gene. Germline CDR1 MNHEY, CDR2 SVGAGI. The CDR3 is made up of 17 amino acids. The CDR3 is CASSCNRGQGDSYEQYF. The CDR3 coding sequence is TGTGCCAGCAGTTGCAACCGGGGACAGGGGGACTCCTACGAGCAGTACTTC.

CDR3 nucleotide sequence: TGTGCCAGCAGTAAAAGGGAGGGGTTGAATGAAAAACTGTTTTTT. Its protein is CASSKREGLNEKLFF. The gene calls are TRBV6-1 and TRBJ1-4; D might be TRBD1 (5 bases). Germline CDR1 MNHNS, CDR2 SASEGT. V was clipped by 5 bases and J by 5 bases, with 15 bases between them. CDR3 length: 15 residues.

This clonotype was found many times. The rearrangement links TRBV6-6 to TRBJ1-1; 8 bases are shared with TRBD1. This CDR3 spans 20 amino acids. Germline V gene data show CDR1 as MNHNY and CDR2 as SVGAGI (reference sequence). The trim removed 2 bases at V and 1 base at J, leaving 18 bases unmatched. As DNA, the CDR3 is TGTGCCAGCAGTTACGACAGGGGACACATTGGCGCATATCCGAACACTGAAGCTTTCTTT. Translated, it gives CASSYDRGHIGAYPNTEAFF.

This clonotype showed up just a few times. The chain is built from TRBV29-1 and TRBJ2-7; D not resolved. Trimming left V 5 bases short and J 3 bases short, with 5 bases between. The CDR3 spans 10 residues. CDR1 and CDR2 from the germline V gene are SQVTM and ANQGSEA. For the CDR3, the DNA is TGCAGCGTTACCGACTACGAGCAGTACTTC. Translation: CSVTDYEQYF.

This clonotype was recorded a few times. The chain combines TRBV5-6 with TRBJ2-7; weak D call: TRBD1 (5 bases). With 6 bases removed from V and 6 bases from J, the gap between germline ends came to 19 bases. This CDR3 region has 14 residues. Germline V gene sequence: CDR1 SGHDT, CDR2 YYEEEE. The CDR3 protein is CASTNGAQVSEQYF. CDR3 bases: TGTGCCAGCACGAATGGGGCCCAGGTTAGCGAGCAGTACTTC. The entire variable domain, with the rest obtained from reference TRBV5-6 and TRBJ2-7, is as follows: DAGVTQSPTHLIKTRGQQVTLRCSPKSGHDTVSWYQQALGQGPQFIFQYYEEEERQRGNFPDRFSGHQFPNYSSELNVNALLLGDSALYLCASTNGAQVSEQYFGPGTRLTVT.

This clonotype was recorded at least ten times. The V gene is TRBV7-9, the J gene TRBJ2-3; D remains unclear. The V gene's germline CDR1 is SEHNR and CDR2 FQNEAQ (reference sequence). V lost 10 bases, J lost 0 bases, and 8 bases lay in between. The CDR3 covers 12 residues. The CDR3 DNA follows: TGTGCCACAGTTGACAGCACAGATACGCAGTATTTT. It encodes CATVDSTDTQYF.

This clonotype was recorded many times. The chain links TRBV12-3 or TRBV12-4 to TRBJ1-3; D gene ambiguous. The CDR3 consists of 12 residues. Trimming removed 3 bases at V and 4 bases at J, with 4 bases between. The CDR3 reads CASSFPGNTIYF. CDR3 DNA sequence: TGTGCCAGCAGTTTCCCGGGAAACACCATATATTTT.

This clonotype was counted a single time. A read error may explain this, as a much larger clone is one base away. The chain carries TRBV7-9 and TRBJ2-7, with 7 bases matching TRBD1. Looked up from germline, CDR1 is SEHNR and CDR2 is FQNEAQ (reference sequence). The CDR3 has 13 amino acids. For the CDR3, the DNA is TGTGCCAGCAGCCCGGACAGGCACTACGATCAGTACTTC. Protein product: CASSPDRHYDQYF.

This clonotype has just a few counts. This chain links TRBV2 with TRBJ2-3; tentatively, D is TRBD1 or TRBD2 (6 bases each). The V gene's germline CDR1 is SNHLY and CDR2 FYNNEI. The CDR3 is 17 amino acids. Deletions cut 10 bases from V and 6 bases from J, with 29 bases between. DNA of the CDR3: TGTGCCACCACTCCACGGGGGCAGGGGCCCTTGTTGGATACGCAGTATTTT. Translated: CATTPRGQGPLLDTQYF. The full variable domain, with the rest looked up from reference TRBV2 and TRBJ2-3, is EPEVTQTPSHQVTQMGQEVILRCVPISNHLYFYWYRQILGQKVEFLVSFYNNEISEKSEIFDDQFSVERPDGSNFTLKIRSTKLEDSAMYFCATTPRGQGPLLDTQYFGPGTRLTVL.

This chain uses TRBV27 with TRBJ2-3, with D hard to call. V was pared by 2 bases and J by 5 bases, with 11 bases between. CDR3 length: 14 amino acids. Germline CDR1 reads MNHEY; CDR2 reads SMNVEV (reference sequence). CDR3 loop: CASSLSPRLDTQYF. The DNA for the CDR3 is TGTGCCAGCAGTTTAAGCCCCCGGTTAGATACGCAGTATTTT.